This T cell receptor beta chain was identified during a study of T cells after yellow fever vaccination. At the level of the study: Low-cell-number fractions were prepared with SMART-Seq v4 Ultra Low Input. Whole-study findings and limits: Reappearance after the booster was seen for most primary-vaccination clones, at 95% to 97% CD4 and 88% CD8. When the response was secondary, it was weaker but reached its peak faster, day 5 versus 15.

About this clonotype: As yet, its antigen is unknown. Given a much more abundant clone one base away, this may be a read error.

Germline values: CDR1 SGHVS, CDR2 FNYEAQ. The CDR3 is made up of 16 amino acids. TCRdb recomputed calls from the 5' RACE reads with MiXCR, one row per CDR3 protein. There are about 63,000 distinct CDR3 sequences in the sample; approximately 8% occur only once, and 36% lies in the top ten. The chain uses TRBV7-6 and TRBJ2-1; D is possibly TRBD2 (5 bases). The receptor was derived from a man in his thirties or forties who received the YFV17D yellow fever vaccine. This sample comprised CD8+ T cells sorted from PBMCs, obtained 15 days after the yellow fever booster vaccination. For the CDR3, the DNA is TGTGCCAGCAGCTGGCGGGTTTTGAGCTCCTACTATGAGCAGTTCTTC. As protein: CASSWRVLSSYYEQFF. The full variable domain, completed using reference TRBV7-6 and TRBJ2-1, is GAGVSQSPRYKVTKRGQDVALRCDPISGHVSLYWYRQALGQGPEFLTYFNYEAQQDKSGLPNDRFSAERPEGSISTLTIQRTEQRDSAMYRCASSWRVLSSYYEQFFGPGTRLTVL.